This TCR beta chain was captured in a study of beta chain features in type 1 diabetes. Sequenced material consisted of expressed TCRB transcripts (all of the isolated RNA was reverse transcribed). The method was immunoSEQ multiplex PCR; TCRdb's version includes in-frame clones alone and lacks a portion of them. This sample has about 53,000 clones, with 60% to 70% found just once. General study results and limits: Comparison showed that naive, central memory and Treg TCRB repertoires appeared more similar among patients than among healthy donors. Among patients with Type 1 diabetes, TCRB CDR3s were moderately but significantly shorter in every one of the four CD4+ subsets. It was not settled here whether HLA type affects TCRB rearrangement. When VDJ junctions were examined, type 1 diabetes patients showed fewer insertions and more deletions. PCR, the amplification step, might favor shorter templates, equally in patients and controls.

This clone was counted a single time. The antigen remains undetermined. The source is a woman in her twenties or thirties with type 1 diabetes. Input material: stem cell memory CD4+ T cells from blood.

The CDR3 coding sequence is TGTGCCAGCAGTTACTTGACTAGCGGGAGTTACGAGCAGTACTTC. Its translation: CASSYLTSGSYEQYF. This chain links TRBV6-6 with TRBJ2-7, with 12 bases aligning to TRBD2. V shed 1 base, J shed 4 bases, and the junction held 2 bases outside the gene matches. The germline CDR1 and CDR2 sequences are MNHNY and SVGAGI (reference sequence). The CDR3 totals 15 residues.